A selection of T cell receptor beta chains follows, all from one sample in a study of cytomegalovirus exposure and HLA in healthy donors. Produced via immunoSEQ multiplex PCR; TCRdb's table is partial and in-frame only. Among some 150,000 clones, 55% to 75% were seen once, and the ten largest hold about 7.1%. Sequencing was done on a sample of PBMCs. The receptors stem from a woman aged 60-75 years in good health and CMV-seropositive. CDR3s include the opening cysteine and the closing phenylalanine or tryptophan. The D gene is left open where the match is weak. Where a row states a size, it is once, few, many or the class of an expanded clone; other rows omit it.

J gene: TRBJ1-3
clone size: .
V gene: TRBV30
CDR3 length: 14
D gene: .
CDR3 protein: CAWSRGTSGNTIYF
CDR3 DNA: TGTGCCTGGAGTAGGGGAACTTCTGGAAACACCATATATTTT

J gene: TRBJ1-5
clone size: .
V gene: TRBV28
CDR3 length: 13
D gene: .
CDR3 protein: CASRNGEHQPQHF
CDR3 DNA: TGTGCCAGCAGAAACGGGGAGCATCAGCCCCAGCATTTT

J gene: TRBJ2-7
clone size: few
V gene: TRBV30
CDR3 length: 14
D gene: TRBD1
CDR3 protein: CAWSPGTGTYEQYF
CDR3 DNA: TGTGCCTGGAGCCCCGGGACAGGGACCTACGAGCAGTACTTC

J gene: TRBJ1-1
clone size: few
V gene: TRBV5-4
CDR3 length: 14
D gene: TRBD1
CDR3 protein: CASTRTGSVTEAFF
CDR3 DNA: TGTGCCAGCACCAGGACAGGGTCGGTCACTGAAGCTTTCTTT

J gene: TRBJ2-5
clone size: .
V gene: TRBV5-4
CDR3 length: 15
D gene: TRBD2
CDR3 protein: CASSLTSGSIETQYF
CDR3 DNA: TGTGCCAGCAGCTTGACTAGCGGGAGTATAGAGACCCAGTACTTC

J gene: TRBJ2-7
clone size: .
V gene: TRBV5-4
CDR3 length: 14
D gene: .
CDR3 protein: CASSRRGFSYEQYF
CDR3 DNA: TGTGCCAGCAGCCGAAGAGGGTTTTCCTACGAGCAGTACTTC

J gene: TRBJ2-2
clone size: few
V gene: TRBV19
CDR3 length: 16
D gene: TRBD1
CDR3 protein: CASSMRGQGNTGELFF
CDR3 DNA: TGTGCCAGTAGTATGAGGGGACAGGGGAACACCGGGGAGCTGTTTTTT

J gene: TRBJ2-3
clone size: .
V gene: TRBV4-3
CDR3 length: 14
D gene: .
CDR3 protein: CASSQDTGADTQYF
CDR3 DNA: TGCGCCAGCAGCCAAGATACCGGGGCAGATACGCAGTATTTT

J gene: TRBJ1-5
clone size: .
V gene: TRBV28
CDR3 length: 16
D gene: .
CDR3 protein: CASSLRRLSGNQPQHF
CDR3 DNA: TGTGCCAGCAGTTTACGGAGGTTGTCGGGCAATCAGCCCCAGCATTTT

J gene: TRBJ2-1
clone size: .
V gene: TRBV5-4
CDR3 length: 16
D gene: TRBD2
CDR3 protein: CASSKGTSGTYNEQFF
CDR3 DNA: TGTGCCAGCAGCAAAGGGACTAGCGGGACGTACAATGAGCAGTTCTTC

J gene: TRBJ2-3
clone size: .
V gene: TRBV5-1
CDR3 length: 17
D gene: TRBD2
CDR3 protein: CASSPGTSGDFTDTQYF
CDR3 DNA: TGCGCCAGCAGCCCAGGGACTAGCGGAGACTTCACAGATACGCAGTATTTT

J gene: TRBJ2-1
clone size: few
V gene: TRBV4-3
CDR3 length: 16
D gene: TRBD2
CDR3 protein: CASSQDPAGAYNEQFF
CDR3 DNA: TGCGCCAGCAGCCAAGATCCAGCGGGAGCATACAATGAGCAGTTCTTC

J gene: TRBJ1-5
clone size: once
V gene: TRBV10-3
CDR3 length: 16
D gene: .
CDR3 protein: CAISDFPTSSNQPQHF
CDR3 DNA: TGTGCCATCAGTGACTTTCCGACAAGCAGCAATCAGCCCCAGCATTTT

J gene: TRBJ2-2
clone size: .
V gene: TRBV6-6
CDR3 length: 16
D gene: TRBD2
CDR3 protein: CASSYLGGGYTGELFF
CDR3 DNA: TGTGCCAGCAGTTACCTCGGGGGAGGGTACACCGGGGAGCTGTTTTTT

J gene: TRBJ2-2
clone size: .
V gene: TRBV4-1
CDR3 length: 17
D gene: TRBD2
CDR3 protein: CASSQRGSGKNTGELFF
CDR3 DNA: TGCGCCAGCAGCCAGCGGGGTAGCGGGAAGAACACCGGGGAGCTGTTTTTT

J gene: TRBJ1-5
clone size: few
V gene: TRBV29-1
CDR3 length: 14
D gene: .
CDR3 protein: CSAPTVIENQPQHF
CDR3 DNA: TGCAGCGCTCCAACAGTAATAGAAAATCAGCCCCAGCATTTT

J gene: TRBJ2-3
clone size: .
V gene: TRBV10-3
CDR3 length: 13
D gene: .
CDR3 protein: CAIGGAGTDTQYF
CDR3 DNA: TGTGCCATCGGGGGGGCAGGCACAGATACGCAGTATTTT

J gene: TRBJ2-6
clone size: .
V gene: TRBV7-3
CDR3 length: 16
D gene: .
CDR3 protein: CASSSSRQAGANVLTF
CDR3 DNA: TGTGCCAGCAGCTCCTCTCGACAGGCTGGGGCCAACGTCCTGACTTTC

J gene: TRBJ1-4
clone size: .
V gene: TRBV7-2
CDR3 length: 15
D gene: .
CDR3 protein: CASSPRQAFNEKLFF
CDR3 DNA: TGTGCCAGCAGCCCCCGACAGGCGTTCAATGAAAAACTGTTTTTT

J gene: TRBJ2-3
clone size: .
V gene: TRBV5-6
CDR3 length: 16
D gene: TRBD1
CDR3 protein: CASSWDRAISTDTQYF
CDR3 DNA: TGTGCCAGCAGCTGGGACAGGGCCATTAGCACAGATACGCAGTATTTT

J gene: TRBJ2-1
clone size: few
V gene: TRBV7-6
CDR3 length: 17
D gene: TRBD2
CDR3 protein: CASSLKSSGSKWDEQFF
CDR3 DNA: TGTGCCAGCAGCTTAAAATCTAGCGGGAGCAAATGGGATGAGCAGTTCTTC

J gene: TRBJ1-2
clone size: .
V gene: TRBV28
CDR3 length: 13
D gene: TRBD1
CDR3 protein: CASSITGGDGYTF
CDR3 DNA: TGTGCCAGCAGTATCACAGGGGGCGATGGCTACACCTTC

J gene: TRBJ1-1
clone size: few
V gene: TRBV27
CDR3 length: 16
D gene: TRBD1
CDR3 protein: CASSTDRGPKQTEAFF
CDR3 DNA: TGTGCCAGCAGTACGGACAGGGGGCCGAAACAGACTGAAGCTTTCTTT

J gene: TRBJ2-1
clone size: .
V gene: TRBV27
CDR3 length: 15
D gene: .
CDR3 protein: CASSYRAVTYNEQFF
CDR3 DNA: TGTGCCAGCAGTTACAGGGCCGTCACCTACAATGAGCAGTTCTTC

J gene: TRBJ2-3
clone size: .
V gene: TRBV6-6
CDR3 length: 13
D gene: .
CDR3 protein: CASSALASDTQYF
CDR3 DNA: TGTGCCAGCAGTGCTCTAGCTTCAGATACGCAGTATTTT

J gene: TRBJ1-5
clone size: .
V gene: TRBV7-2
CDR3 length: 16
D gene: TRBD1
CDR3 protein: CASSPQGTGTNRPQHF
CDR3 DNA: TGTGCCAGCAGCCCTCAGGGGACAGGGACCAATCGGCCCCAGCATTTT

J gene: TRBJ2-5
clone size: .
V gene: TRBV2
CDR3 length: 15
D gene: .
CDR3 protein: CASSDTGSWEETQYF
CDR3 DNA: TGTGCCAGCAGTGACACCGGGAGCTGGGAAGAGACCCAGTACTTC

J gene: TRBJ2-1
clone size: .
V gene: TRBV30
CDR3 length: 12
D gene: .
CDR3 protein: CAWSSPPGEQFF
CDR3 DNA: TGTGCCTGGAGTTCCCCCCCGGGTGAGCAGTTCTTC

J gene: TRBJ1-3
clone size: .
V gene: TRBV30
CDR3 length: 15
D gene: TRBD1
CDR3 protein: CAWRRTGSVGNTIYF
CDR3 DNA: TGTGCCTGGAGGAGGACAGGGTCGGTGGGAAACACCATATATTTT

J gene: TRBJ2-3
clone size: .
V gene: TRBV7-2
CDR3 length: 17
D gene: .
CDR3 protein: CASSFVVLSGSTDTQYF
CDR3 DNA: TGTGCCAGCAGCTTTGTCGTTTTGAGCGGGAGCACAGATACGCAGTATTTT

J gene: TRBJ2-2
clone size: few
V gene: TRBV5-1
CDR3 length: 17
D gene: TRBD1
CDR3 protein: CASSFTPGGENTGELFF
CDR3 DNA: TGCGCCAGCAGCTTCACCCCAGGGGGTGAGAACACCGGGGAGCTGTTTTTT

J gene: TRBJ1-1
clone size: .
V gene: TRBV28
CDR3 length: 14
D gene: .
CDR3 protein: CASSLTGTFTEAFF
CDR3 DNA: TGTGCCAGCAGTTTAACGGGGACTTTCACTGAAGCTTTCTTT

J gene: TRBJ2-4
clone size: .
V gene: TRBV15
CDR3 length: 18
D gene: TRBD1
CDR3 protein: CATSSVLQGNGAKNIQYF
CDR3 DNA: TGTGCCACCAGCAGCGTTTTACAGGGGAATGGCGCCAAAAACATTCAGTACTTC

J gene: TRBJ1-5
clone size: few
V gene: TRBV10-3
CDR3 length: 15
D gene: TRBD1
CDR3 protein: CAISESGTGVQPQHF
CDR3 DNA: TGTGCCATCAGTGAGTCAGGGACAGGGGTTCAGCCCCAGCATTTT

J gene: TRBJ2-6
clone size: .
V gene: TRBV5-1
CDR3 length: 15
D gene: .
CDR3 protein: CASSPTSSGANVLTF
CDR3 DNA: TGCGCCAGCAGCCCAACCAGCTCTGGGGCCAACGTCCTGACTTTC

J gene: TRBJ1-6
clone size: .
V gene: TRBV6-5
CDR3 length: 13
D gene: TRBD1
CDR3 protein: CASSWDRERPLHF
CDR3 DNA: TGTGCCAGCAGTTGGGACAGGGAGAGGCCCCTCCACTTT

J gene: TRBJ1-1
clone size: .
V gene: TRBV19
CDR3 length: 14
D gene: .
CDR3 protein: CASSIRTENTEAFF
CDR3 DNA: TGTGCCAGTAGTATACGGACAGAGAACACTGAAGCTTTCTTT

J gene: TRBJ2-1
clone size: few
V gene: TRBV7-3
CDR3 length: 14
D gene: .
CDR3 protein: CASSLTASSDEQFF
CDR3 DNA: TGTGCCAGCAGCTTAACAGCTAGCAGCGATGAGCAGTTCTTC

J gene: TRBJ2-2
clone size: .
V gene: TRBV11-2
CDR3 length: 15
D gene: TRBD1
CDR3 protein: CASSQDRVGAGELFF
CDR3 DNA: TGTGCCAGCAGCCAGGACAGGGTCGGGGCCGGGGAGCTGTTTTTT

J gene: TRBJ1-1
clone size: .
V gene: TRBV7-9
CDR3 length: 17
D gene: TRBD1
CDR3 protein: CASSPPPGQGEGTEAFF
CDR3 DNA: TGTGCCAGCAGCCCCCCACCGGGACAGGGGGAGGGCACTGAAGCTTTCTTT

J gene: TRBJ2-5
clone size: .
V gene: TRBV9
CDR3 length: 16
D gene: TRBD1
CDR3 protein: CASSGPGTGPQETQYF
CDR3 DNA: TGTGCCAGCAGCGGTCCCGGGACAGGGCCCCAAGAGACCCAGTACTTC

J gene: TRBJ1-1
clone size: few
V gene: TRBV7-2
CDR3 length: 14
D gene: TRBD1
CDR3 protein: CASSLETGVTEAFF
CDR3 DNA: TGTGCCAGCAGCTTAGAGACAGGGGTTACTGAAGCTTTCTTT

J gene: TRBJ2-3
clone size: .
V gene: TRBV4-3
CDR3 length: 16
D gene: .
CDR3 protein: CASSQGTAISTDTQYF
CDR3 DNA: TGCGCCAGCAGCCAAGGGACAGCCATTAGCACAGATACGCAGTATTTT

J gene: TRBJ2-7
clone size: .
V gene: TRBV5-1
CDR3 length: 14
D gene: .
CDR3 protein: CASSLTGTPYEQYF
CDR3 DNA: TGCGCCAGCAGCTTAACAGGTACCCCCTACGAGCAGTACTTC

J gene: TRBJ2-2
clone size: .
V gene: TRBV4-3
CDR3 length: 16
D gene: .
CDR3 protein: CASTPFASENTGELFF
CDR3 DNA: TGCGCCAGCACCCCCTTCGCTAGCGAGAACACCGGGGAGCTGTTTTTT

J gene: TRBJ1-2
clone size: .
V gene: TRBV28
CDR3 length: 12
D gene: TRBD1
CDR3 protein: CASSWGQYGYTF
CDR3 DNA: TGTGCCAGCAGTTGGGGACAGTATGGCTACACCTTC

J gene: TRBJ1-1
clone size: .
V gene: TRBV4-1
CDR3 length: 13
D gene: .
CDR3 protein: CASSPGRTVMAFF
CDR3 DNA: TGCGCCAGCAGCCCCGGCAGAACAGTCATGGCTTTCTTT

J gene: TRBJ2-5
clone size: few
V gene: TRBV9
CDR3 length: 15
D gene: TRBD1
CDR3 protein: CASSAPGQGGQTQYF
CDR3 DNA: TGTGCCAGCAGCGCGCCGGGACAGGGGGGGCAGACCCAGTACTTC

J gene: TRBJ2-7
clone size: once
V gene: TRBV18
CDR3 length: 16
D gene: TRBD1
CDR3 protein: CASSPPRRQGSDEQYF
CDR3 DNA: TGTGCCAGCTCACCACCGAGGAGACAGGGGTCAGACGAGCAGTACTTC

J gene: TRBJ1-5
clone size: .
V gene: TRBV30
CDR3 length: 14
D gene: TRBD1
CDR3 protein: CAWGRDRDGQPQHF
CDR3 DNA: TGTGCCTGGGGCCGGGACAGGGACGGTCAGCCCCAGCATTTT

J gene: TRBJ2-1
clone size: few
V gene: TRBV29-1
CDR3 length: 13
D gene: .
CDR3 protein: CSVTVATYNEQFF
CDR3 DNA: TGCAGCGTAACGGTAGCAACCTACAATGAGCAGTTCTTC